This T cell receptor beta chain comes out of a study of prognosis after radiotherapy for stage I lung cancer. Background on the study: Recruitment took place in Nanjing, China, where patients with stage I non-small cell lung cancer were enrolled between early 2018 and January 2019. More than 5 patients had squamous cell carcinoma and around 13 had adenocarcinoma.

Broader study findings: A drop in unique TCR clone counts was seen after stereotactic body radiation therapy, median approximately 9,600 versus 7,200. The tumor specificity of expanded TCR clones remained undetermined.

Germline V lookup: CDR1 DFQATT, CDR2 SNEGSKA (reference sequence). Trimming removed 0 bases at V and 10 bases at J, with 18 bases between. The CDR3 extends over 14 amino acids. CDR3 of TCR beta was amplified from genomic DNA via a two-round multiplex PCR. With primers specific to each TRBV and TRBJ gene, the first-round PCR was performed. MiXCR was run by TCRdb on the multiplex PCR reads, yielding one entry per CDR3 protein. This table holds roughly 20,000 distinct CDR3 sequences, roughly two fifths found once. About this clonotype itself: Antigen: not known.

The sample consisted of PBMCs, taken before or after stereotactic body radiation therapy (not recorded which). This clonotype was obtained from a donor aged 50 or older with non-small cell lung cancer. V and J are TRBV20-1 and TRBJ1-2; D unresolved. The chain's CDR3 is CSAREPVPSKVYTF. CDR3 nucleotides: TGCAGTGCTAGAGAACCGGTGCCCTCTAAGGTCTACACCTTC.